This T cell receptor (beta chain) was obtained from a study of OX40 agonist ivuxolimab in advanced cancers. The study, taken as a whole, reports: On average, CD8+ T cells had more expanded clones than CD4+.

This clone has only one observation. The target antigen is unknown. Patients were excluded for autoimmune disease history or systemic immunosuppression. Assay: immunoSEQ multiplex PCR; the TCRdb copy retains only in-frame clones and omits some. The sample contains under 75,000 clones, about 93% of which appear only once. V trimming: 4 bases; J trimming: 4 bases; junction bases outside the gene matches: 3. The length of the CDR3 is 14 residues. Germline CDR1 reads SGDLS; CDR2 reads YYNGEE. The sequence was obtained from an adult with an advanced solid tumor such as melanoma, head and neck, liver or kidney cancer. The chain has TRBV9 and TRBJ1-3; TRBD1 matches at 9 bases. This specimen was CD4+ or CD8+ T cells sorted from blood, taken in a trial of the OX40 agonist ivuxolimab. Here the CDR3 DNA reads TGTGCCAGCAGCTCCGGGACAGGGGGAAACACCATATATTTT. Translation gives CASSSGTGGNTIYF.